The source of this TCR beta chain is a study of T cells in Graves' hyperthyroidism and ophthalmopathy (dated by TCRdb to between 2019 and 2020). In the study overall: Peripheral blood samples were taken at initial diagnosis, before any treatment was given. After sampling, hyperthyroidism patients received methimazole starting at 30 mg daily, and ophthalmopathy patients received high-dose intravenous methylprednisolone. Thyroid tissue and blood T-cell repertoires from about six Graves' hyperthyroidism patients were also compared in the study. The paper describes TCR Vbeta CDR3 sequencing of 135 peripheral blood samples, made up of some 42 ophthalmopathy patients, approximately 76 hyperthyroidism patients and roughly 17 progressor patients. Whether ophthalmopathy could be predicted prospectively was tested in an independent validation cohort made up of 18 to 20 hyperthyroidism patients plus 17 patients who later progressed to ophthalmopathy. To identify distinguishing TCR V-J signatures, a discovery cohort of about 95 patients was used, comprising 40 to 45 with Graves' ophthalmopathy and approximately 57 with stable Graves' hyperthyroidism. For training and testing, the 95 to 100 patients in the discovery cohort were randomly divided in a 7:3 ratio. Here is what the overall study found, with its caveats: Most expanded thyroid clonotypes (frequency above 0.001) were also found in blood, which suggests that blood repertoires may mirror thyroid immune responses. Ophthalmopathy was separated from stable hyperthyroidism by a 13 V-J signature model, with approximately 86% sensitivity and roughly 81% specificity obtained in cross-validation and 80%/75% obtained in testing. Sample size was not statistically predetermined, and investigators were not blinded to group allocation. In validation, progression to ophthalmopathy was predicted by the model with roughly 69% sensitivity and approximately 78% specificity, a median of about 6 months before onset.

There are many counts of this clonotype. What antigen it recognizes has not been identified. No much larger clone exists at a distance of one base, and base qualities are not known. Ophthalmopathy patients had moderately to severely active disease, with a Clinical Activity Score of 3 or more, a NOSPECS grade of 4 or more, and a disease duration of less than 3 months. Exclusion was applied to patients with uncontrolled infections, other autoimmune diseases, pregnancy or lactation. Diagnoses were established on the basis of clinical symptoms, serum thyroxine and TRAb, thyroid ultrasound, and orbital computed tomography. PBMCs were separated from roughly 10 ml of fresh peripheral blood using Ficoll-Paque density gradient centrifugation. Total RNA was extracted using Trizol reagent, and RNA quality was assessed on an Agilent 2100 Bioanalyzer. CDR1 MNHEY and CDR2 SVGAGI were looked up in the germline V gene. Trimming accounts for 0 bases at V and 0 bases at J, while the number of junction bases matched to no gene is 5. The CDR3 runs 16 amino acids, cysteine and phenylalanine included. Just the 48-base CDR3 DNA is kept, in frame starting at base 1.

Amplification of TCR beta CDR3 regions was carried out from RNA transcripts. The first round of RT-PCR for the TCR CDR3 was performed with the HTBI primer set and the Qiagen OneStep RT-PCR kit. Libraries were constructed in a second round of multiplex PCR, after which size selection and purification were performed. The libraries were sequenced on an Illumina HiSeq2000 using paired-end 100 bp reads. As for the authors' bioinformatics: SOAPnuke was used to process the raw data, throwing out any read that contained adapters or uncalled bases, had a mean Phred below 15, or lacked an exact constant-primer or identifier match. COPE v1.2.5 was used to merge high-quality paired reads, and clonotypes were defined as unique nucleotide sequences. Clonotypes were aligned to IMGT TRBV, TRBD and TRBJ reference segments using MiTCR v1.1. The analysis was restricted to V-J combinations with a frequency above 0.0001, which together covered just over 99% of the repertoires. The TCS score was defined as F50 (clonal expansion) divided by E x V (chaos), with BLOSUM62-based TCRdist calculated between CDR3 peptides within each V-J. Welch's t-statistics and random forest reduced around 550 V-J features to 13, which were used in a naive Bayes classifier (R e1071). The raw public data were reprocessed by TCRdb itself: fastp quality trimming at Q25, MiXCR clonotype calling, in-frame beta chains only. One record per CDR3 amino acid sequence lists the most common genes and DNA. The V and J calls were determined by TCRdb, not by the authors. The sample table lists 530,000 or so distinct CDR3 sequences, roughly a quarter of them with a count of one. The top ten constitute roughly 10% of the sample.

The V and J genes are TRBV6-5 and TRBJ2-7, with TRBD1 identical over 7 junction bases. The receptor's source is a woman in her thirties with Graves' ophthalmopathy. Sequencing input: blood. CDR3 region: CASSYSPGTVSYEQYF. Here is the DNA: TGTGCCAGCAGTTACTCACCCGGGACAGTCTCCTACGAGCAGTACTTC.